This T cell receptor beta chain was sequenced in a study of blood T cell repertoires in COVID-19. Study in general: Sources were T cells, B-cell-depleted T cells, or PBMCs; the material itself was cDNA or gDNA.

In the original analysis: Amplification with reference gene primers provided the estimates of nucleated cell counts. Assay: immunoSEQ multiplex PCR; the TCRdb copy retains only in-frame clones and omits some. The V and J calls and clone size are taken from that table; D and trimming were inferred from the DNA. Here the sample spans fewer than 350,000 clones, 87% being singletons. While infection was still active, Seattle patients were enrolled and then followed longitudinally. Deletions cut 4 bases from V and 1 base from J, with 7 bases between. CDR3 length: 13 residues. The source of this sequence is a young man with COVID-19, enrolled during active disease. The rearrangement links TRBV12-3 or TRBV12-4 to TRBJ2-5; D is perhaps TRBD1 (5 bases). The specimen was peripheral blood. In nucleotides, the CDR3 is TGTGCCAGCAGTTCAGGGATCCAAGAGACCCAGTACTTC. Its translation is CASSSGIQETQYF.